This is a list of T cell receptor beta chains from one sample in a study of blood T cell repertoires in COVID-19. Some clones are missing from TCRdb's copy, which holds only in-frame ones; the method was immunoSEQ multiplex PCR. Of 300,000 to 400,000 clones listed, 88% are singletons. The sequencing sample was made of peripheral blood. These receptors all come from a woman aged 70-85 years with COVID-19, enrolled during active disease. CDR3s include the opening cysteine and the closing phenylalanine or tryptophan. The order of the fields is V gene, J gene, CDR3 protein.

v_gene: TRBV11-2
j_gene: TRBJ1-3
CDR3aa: CASSLSQGSGNTIYF

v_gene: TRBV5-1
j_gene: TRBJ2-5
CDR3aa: CASTSSPAGGSETQYF

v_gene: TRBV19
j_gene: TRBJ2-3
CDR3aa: CASSIFGVAGGLSTDTQYF

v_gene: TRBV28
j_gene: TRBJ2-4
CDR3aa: CASSPRRGAGAKNIQYF

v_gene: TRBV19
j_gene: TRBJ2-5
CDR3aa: CASSPFPGTSGVRETQYF

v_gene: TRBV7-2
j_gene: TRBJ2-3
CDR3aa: CASSLALDTQYF

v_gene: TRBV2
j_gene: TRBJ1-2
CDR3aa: CASSLQVNYGYTF

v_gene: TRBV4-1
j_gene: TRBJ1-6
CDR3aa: CASSQESGYSPLHF

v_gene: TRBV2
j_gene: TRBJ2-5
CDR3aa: CASSPGGTSGGFSLVVETQYF

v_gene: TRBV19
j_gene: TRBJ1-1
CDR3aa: CASGETNTEAFF

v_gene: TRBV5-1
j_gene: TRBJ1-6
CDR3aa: CASRGYDSPLHF

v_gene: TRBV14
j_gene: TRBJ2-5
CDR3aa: CASSLSRAGRDWETQYF

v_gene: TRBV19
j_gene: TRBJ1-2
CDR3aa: CASSISGTGAYGYTF

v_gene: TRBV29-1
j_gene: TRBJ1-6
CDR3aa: CSVDRDNNSPLHF

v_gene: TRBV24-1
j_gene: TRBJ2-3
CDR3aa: CATSDRTGADTQYF

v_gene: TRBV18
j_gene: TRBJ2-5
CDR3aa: CASSPPARGRGETQYF